These 8 T cell receptor beta chains share one sample of origin, sequenced in a study of blood T cells in healthy people across ages. A second about 6 to 11 cycle PCR used barcoded and J-beta primers. TCRdb independently ran MiXCR on the 5' RACE reads; one entry per CDR3 protein. This sample has just under 750,000 distinct CDR3 sequences, with approximately 22% found just once. The sequencing input was blood. These receptors originate from a man aged 65-85 years in good health.

This chain uses TRBV12-3 or TRBV12-4 with TRBJ1-1, with D possibly being TRBD1 (5 bases). CDR3 size: 14 residues. The V end was cut by 5 bases, the J end by 4 bases, with 14 bases between. The CDR3 is CASSRRVGVTEAFF. For the CDR3, the DNA is TGTGCCAGCAGTCGCCGGGTGGGGGTCACTGAAGCTTTCTTT.

This chain joins TRBV20-1 and TRBJ1-1, with unresolved D. V was shortened by 1 base and J by 1 base, with 10 bases between the two germline ends. This CDR3 is built from 14 residues. Germline CDR1 and CDR2: DFQATT and SNEGSKA (reference sequence). The DNA of the CDR3 is TGCAGTGCTAGAGGCCGTACGCAGAACACTGAAGCTTTCTTT. It codes for CSARGRTQNTEAFF.

The V gene is TRBV28, the J gene TRBJ2-4; TRBD1 agrees at 8 bases. Germline V CDR1 and CDR2: MDHEN, SYDVKM. CDR3 size: 14 residues. V lost 5 bases and J lost 6; bases outside the gene matches: 6. The CDR3 DNA sequence: TGTGCCAGCAGTCCATCGACAGGGGTAAACATTCAGTACTTC. It encodes CASSPSTGVNIQYF.

The chain recombines TRBV10-1 with TRBJ1-1, with no clear D. Germline CDR1 reads WNHNN; CDR2 reads SYGVQD (reference sequence). V lost 3 bases to trimming and J lost 1 base, with 6 bases between them. There are 13 residues in the CDR3. CDR3 protein: CASSEYRNTEAFF. CDR3 DNA sequence: TGCGCCAGCAGTGAATACCGGAACACTGAAGCTTTCTTT.

This clonotype came up a few times. This rearrangement joins TRBV20-1 to TRBJ2-1, with D uncertain. The J call is doubtful: the DNA matches TRBJ2-5 better. This CDR3 spans 15 amino acids. The germline CDR1 and CDR2 sequences are DFQATT and SNEGSKA (reference sequence). The CDR3 here is CSARDPWVPKETQYF. The CDR3 DNA reads as TGCAGTGCTAGAGATCCATGGGTTCCTAAAGAGACCCAGTACTTC.

This clonotype was seen a handful of times. The CDR3 loop reads CAISSVSGTGATDTQYF. In DNA, the CDR3 is TGTGCCATCAGTTCGGTTTCCGGGACAGGGGCCACAGATACGCAGTATTTT. The rearrangement links TRBV10-3 to TRBJ2-3; TRBD1 aligns across 10 bases. Germline CDR1 reads ENHRY; CDR2 reads SYGVKD. The V segment lost 5 bases and the J segment 2 bases; nucleotides outside the gene matches: 10. The CDR3 is 17 residues long.

This clonotype came up many times. The rearrangement joins TRBV12-3 or TRBV12-4 to TRBJ1-2; the D is unclear. Deletions cut 6 bases from V and 5 bases from J, with 10 bases between. This CDR3 contains 12 residues. This chain's CDR3 is CASSPRAYGYTF. As DNA, the CDR3 is TGTGCCAGCAGCCCTAGGGCTTATGGCTACACCTTC.

This chain links TRBV12-3 or TRBV12-4 with TRBJ1-3; the D is unclear. The CDR3 totals 14 residues. V was trimmed by 3 bases and J by 2 bases, leaving 8 bases between them. The CDR3 DNA is TGTGCCAGCAGTTTGTCACAGCCTGGAAACACCATATATTTT. Its protein is CASSLSQPGNTIYF.